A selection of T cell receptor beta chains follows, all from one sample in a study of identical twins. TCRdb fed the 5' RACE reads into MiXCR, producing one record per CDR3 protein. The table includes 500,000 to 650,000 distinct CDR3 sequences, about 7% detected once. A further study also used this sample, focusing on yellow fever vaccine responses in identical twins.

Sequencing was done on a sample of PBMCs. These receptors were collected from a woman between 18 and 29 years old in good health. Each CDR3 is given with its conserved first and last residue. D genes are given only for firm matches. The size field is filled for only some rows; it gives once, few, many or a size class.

CASSPSGWQMNHEQYF TGTGCCAGCAGCCCAAGTGGGTGGCAGATGAACCACGAGCAGTACTTC . . 16 TRBJ2-7 TRBV28
CASSQDWQAYEQYF TGCGCCAGCAGCCAAGATTGGCAAGCCTACGAGCAGTACTTC few . 14 TRBJ2-7 TRBV4-1
CSVYHRTPTDTQYF TGCAGCGTCTACCACAGGACACCTACAGATACGCAGTATTTT many . 14 TRBJ2-3 TRBV29-1
CASSVEVTRGNEQFF TGTGCCAGCAGCGTAGAGGTCACCAGGGGCAATGAGCAGTTCTTC few . 15 TRBJ2-1 TRBV9
CASSFTQGSLETQYF TGTGCCAGCAGTTTCACACAGGGGAGTCTTGAGACCCAGTACTTC few TRBD1 15 TRBJ2-5 TRBV12-3/TRBV12-4
CAISESTTGGLLNTQYF TGTGCCATCAGTGAGTCGACGACAGGGGGCCTTCTGAATACGCAGTATTTT . TRBD1 17 TRBJ2-3 TRBV10-3
CASRLRGTSNYEQYF TGTGCCAGCAGACTCCGGGGGACTTCGAACTACGAGCAGTACTTC many . 15 TRBJ2-7 TRBV12-3/TRBV12-4
CASKYHEQYF TGTGCCAGCAAATACCACGAGCAGTACTTC many . 10 TRBJ2-7 TRBV2
CASTGSSAGTQYF TGTGCCAGCACCGGGTCGTCGGCCGGTACGCAGTATTTT many . 13 TRBJ2-3 TRBV2
CASSLVVAGVTQETQYF TGCGCCAGCAGCTTGGTCGTGGCGGGGGTAACACAAGAGACCCAGTACTTC many TRBD2 17 TRBJ2-5 TRBV5-1
CASSESQGLGTYEQYF TGTGCCAGCAGCGAAAGTCAGGGCCTTGGTACCTACGAGCAGTACTTC . . 16 TRBJ2-7 TRBV27
CASSRTSGRLDEQFF TGTGCCAGCAGTCGGACTAGCGGGAGGTTGGATGAGCAGTTCTTC few TRBD2 15 TRBJ2-1 TRBV6-2/TRBV6-3
CASSDNGQGHQETQYF TGTGCCAGCAGCGACAACGGACAGGGCCATCAAGAGACCCAGTACTTC many TRBD1 16 TRBJ2-5 TRBV7-2
CASDINTEAFF TGTGCCAGCGACATAAACACTGAAGCTTTCTTT many . 11 TRBJ1-1 TRBV6-1
CASSEAGVGTDTQYF TGTGCCAGCAGTGAAGCGGGAGTTGGCACAGATACGCAGTATTTT few . 15 TRBJ2-3 TRBV2
CASSLQGWDTEAFF TGTGCCAGCAGCCTACAGGGGTGGGACACTGAAGCTTTCTTT few TRBD1 14 TRBJ1-1 TRBV3-1
CASSLWGLSYNEQFF TGTGCCAGCAGCTTATGGGGGTTATCCTACAATGAGCAGTTCTTC few . 15 TRBJ2-1 TRBV7-9
CASTSITQTLNTEAFF TGTGCCAGCACCTCAATAACACAGACTTTGAACACTGAAGCTTTCTTT . . 16 TRBJ1-1 TRBV5-6
CAISDILSPLHF TGTGCCATCAGTGACATCCTCTCACCCCTCCACTTT few . 12 TRBJ1-6 TRBV10-3
CASSPSRGRALSFSYNEQFF TGTGCCAGCAGCCCCTCCCGCGGGAGGGCCTTATCGTTCTCCTACAATGAGCAGTTCTTC . TRBD2 20 TRBJ2-1 TRBV12-3/TRBV12-4
CASSSSPARGYGYTF TGTGCCAGCAGTTCGTCGCCCGCCAGGGGCTATGGCTACACCTTC few . 15 TRBJ1-2 TRBV12-3/TRBV12-4
CASSEGGFGTEAFF TGTGCCAGCAGTGAAGGGGGGTTTGGCACTGAAGCTTTCTTT . . 14 TRBJ1-1 TRBV25-1
CASRDGGGRSYEQYF TGTGCCAGCAGAGATGGTGGGGGCCGCTCCTACGAGCAGTACTTC . . 15 TRBJ2-7 TRBV6-1
CSARDESLIRDTQYF TGCAGTGCTAGAGATGAGAGTTTAATTCGGGATACGCAGTATTTT few . 15 TRBJ2-3 TRBV20-1
CSARSQGAYSPLHF TGCAGTGCTAGATCACAGGGGGCGTATTCACCCCTCCACTTT . TRBD1 14 TRBJ1-6 TRBV20-1
CATSDSSGRGGETQYF TGTGCCACCAGTGATTCCTCAGGGAGGGGTGGAGAGACCCAGTACTTC many TRBD2 16 TRBJ2-5 TRBV24-1
CASSESASTDTQYF TGTGCCAGCAGTGAATCAGCTTCCACAGATACGCAGTATTTT . . 14 TRBJ2-3 TRBV25-1
CSVEEEIDRGQFSYFNEQFF TGCAGCGTTGAGGAGGAAATCGACAGGGGGCAGTTTAGTTATTTCAATGAGCAGTTCTTC . TRBD1 20 TRBJ2-1 TRBV29-1
CAIRGMGTENTEAFF TGTGCCATCAGGGGGATGGGGACAGAGAACACTGAAGCTTTCTTT many TRBD1 15 TRBJ1-1 TRBV10-3
CASSLGGAGVGTEAFF TGCGCCAGCAGCTTGGGTGGGGCCGGTGTGGGCACTGAAGCTTTCTTT . . 16 TRBJ1-1 TRBV5-1
CAIRGQENTEAFF TGTGCCATCAGAGGACAGGAGAACACTGAAGCTTTCTTT many TRBD1 13 TRBJ1-1 TRBV10-3
CATSPGATYNEQFF TGTGCCACCTCGCCGGGAGCCACGTACAATGAGCAGTTCTTC . . 14 TRBJ2-1 TRBV15
CSVEDGALIQYF TGCAGCGTTGAAGATGGAGCGCTCATTCAGTACTTC few . 12 TRBJ2-4 TRBV29-1
CASSSGAGASVDTQYF TGTGCCAGCAGCTCGGGAGCGGGGGCAAGCGTAGATACGCAGTATTTT . TRBD2 16 TRBJ2-3 TRBV7-9
CSAREGTNEQFF TGCAGTGCTAGAGAGGGAACCAATGAGCAGTTCTTC few . 12 TRBJ2-1 TRBV20-1
CASSETGTSEQYF TGTGCCAGCAGTGAAACCGGGACATCCGAGCAGTACTTC few . 13 TRBJ2-7 TRBV6-1
CASSLPRTRNVLTF TGTGCCAGCAGCTTACCGAGGACTAGGAACGTCCTGACTTTC few TRBD2 14 TRBJ2-6 TRBV7-2
CASSPRTLNTGELFF TGCGCCAGCAGCCCTCGGACGCTGAACACCGGGGAGCTGTTTTTT many . 15 TRBJ2-2 TRBV5-1
CASSPDSFVQDTQYF TGCGCCAGCAGCCCGGACAGTTTCGTACAGGATACGCAGTATTTT many . 15 TRBJ2-3 TRBV5-1
CASSWGDRGHNEQFF TGTGCCAGCAGCTGGGGGGACAGGGGGCACAATGAGCAGTTCTTC . TRBD1 15 TRBJ2-1 TRBV7-2
CSATGTGDYGYTF TGCAGTGCTACCGGGACAGGGGACTATGGCTACACCTTC many TRBD1 13 TRBJ1-2 TRBV20-1
CASSLFSRSGPNEKLFF TGTGCCAGCAGCTTATTTTCTCGGTCGGGTCCTAATGAAAAACTGTTTTTT . . 17 TRBJ1-4 TRBV7-8
CASSIWLKDNEQFF TGTGCCAGTAGTATTTGGCTAAAAGACAATGAGCAGTTCTTC few . 14 TRBJ2-1 TRBV19
CASSPPAGRDTQYF TGTGCCAGCAGCCCGCCAGCGGGAAGAGATACGCAGTATTTT . TRBD2 14 TRBJ2-3 TRBV28
CATSTGAGNNEQFF TGTGCTACCAGCACGGGGGCGGGTAATAATGAGCAGTTCTTC few . 14 TRBJ2-1 TRBV6-1
CASSFYNDPQETQYF TGTGCCAGCAGCTTTTATAACGATCCTCAAGAGACCCAGTACTTC . . 15 TRBJ2-5 TRBV7-8
CASSPRSHNEKLFF TGTGCCAGCAGCCCGAGGTCCCACAATGAAAAACTGTTTTTT . . 14 TRBJ1-4 TRBV7-2
CASSPRRQETQYF TGTGCCAGCTCACCACGTCGCCAAGAGACCCAGTACTTC . . 13 TRBJ2-5 TRBV18
CASLGGVNEQFF TGTGCCAGCCTAGGAGGAGTAAATGAGCAGTTCTTC many . 12 TRBJ2-1 TRBV11-3
CASSEGPYQETQYF TGTGCCAGCAGTGAAGGGCCCTACCAAGAGACCCAGTACTTC . . 14 TRBJ2-5 TRBV6-1
CATSRQTGMGNIQYF TGTGCCACCAGCAGACAGACAGGGATGGGGAACATTCAGTACTTC many TRBD1 15 TRBJ2-4 TRBV15
CASTGTSETQYF TGCGCCAGCACCGGGACTTCTGAGACCCAGTACTTC many . 12 TRBJ2-5 TRBV5-1